The clone carrying this TCR beta chain has ten or more counts. What it binds is unknown. TCRdb re-derived calls from the RT-PCR reads in MiXCR, one entry per CDR3 protein. Of about 160,000 distinct CDR3 sequences listed, 11% are singletons. These data originate in a study of response to subunit inactivated influenza vaccine. V was pared by 4 bases and J by 4 bases, with 6 bases of the junction left unmatched. CDR3 length: 15 amino acids. Germline assignment: CDR1 SGHTA and CDR2 FQGNSA. Overall study results and limits: Seasonal influenza vaccination, on each occasion, was suggested by the authors to recruit few new T cells.

The specimen comprised non-naive T cells sorted from PBMCs, sampled about 40 days after vaccination. The chain combines TRBV7-2 with TRBJ1-2; 10 nucleotides agree with TRBD1. The receptor's source is a man over 45 who received an inactivated influenza vaccine. CDR3 DNA sequence: TGTGCCAGCAGCTCAGGACAGGGGGTAATCTATGGCTACACCTTC. It codes for CASSSGQGVIYGYTF.